These 29 T cell receptor beta chains were all obtained from the same sample, sequenced in a study of T cells in Graves' hyperthyroidism and ophthalmopathy. Amplified TCR beta CDR3 regions derived from RNA transcripts. HTBI primers were used for first-round RT-PCR of the TCR CDR3. A single record per CDR3 protein comes from TCRdb applying MiXCR to the multiplex PCR reads. The table shows hundreds of thousands of distinct CDR3 sequences, with approximately 16% occurring only once. The sequenced material came from blood. These receptors were taken from a woman younger than 30 with Graves' ophthalmopathy.

This clonotype was counted many times. The chain recombines TRBV27 with TRBJ2-3; D is possibly TRBD1 (5 bases). Trimming pared 5 bases from V and 0 bases from J, leaving 15 bases between. The CDR3 has 16 residues. Germline-derived CDR1 and CDR2 are MNHEY and SMNVEV (reference sequence). The CDR3 spells CASSLRQHTSTDTQYF. The CDR3, as DNA: TGTGCCAGCAGTCTGCGACAGCATACTAGCACAGATACGCAGTATTTT.

Many counts were recorded for this clonotype. The chain links TRBV6-2 or TRBV6-3 to TRBJ2-1; either TRBD1 or TRBD2 may supply D (5 bases each). The V and J ends lost 1 base and 8 bases respectively, with 15 bases between them. The CDR3 runs to 15 residues. Germline CDR1 MNHEY, CDR2 SVGEGT. In DNA, the CDR3 is TGTGCCAGCAGTTACTTAGGGCGGTTGGGGGATGAGCAGTTCTTC. It encodes CASSYLGRLGDEQFF.

This clonotype came up many times. V gene TRBV20-1 combines with J gene TRBJ2-4, with TRBD1 matching over 11 bases. V shed 3 bases and J 6 bases; nucleotides not matched to a gene: 7. The CDR3 spans 15 residues. CDR1 DFQATT and CDR2 SNEGSKA come from the germline V gene (reference sequence). CDR3 region: CSASSRTGGANIQYF. CDR3 nucleotides: TGCAGTGCTAGTAGCCGGACAGGGGGCGCAAACATTCAGTACTTC.

Points on this clonotype: A much bigger clone sits one base away, suggesting this may be a read error. The chain combines TRBV13 with TRBJ2-1; TRBD2 matches at 7 bases. Trimming at V came to 5 bases and at J to 6 bases, leaving 10 bases not matched to a gene. The CDR3 extends over 15 amino acids. Per germline, CDR1 PRHDT and CDR2 FYEKMQ (reference sequence). CDR3 DNA: TGTGCCAGCAGCCTTACTGGCGGGGGTTTCAATGAGCAGTTCTTC. It encodes CASSLTGGGFNEQFF.

In its sample, this clonotype was seen many times. CDR3 nucleotides: TGCAGTGGCCTACAGGGGATCTATAATTCACCCCTCCACTTT. Amino acid sequence: CSGLQGIYNSPLHF. The chain uses TRBV20-1 and TRBJ1-6, with 7 nucleotides matching TRBD1. The CDR3 extends over 14 amino acids. CDR1 is DFQATT and CDR2 is SNEGSKA in the germline V gene (reference sequence). J was trimmed by 3 bases and V by 7 bases; bases with no gene match: 6.

The sample holds many counts of this clonotype. V and J are TRBV11-2 and TRBJ2-1; D might be TRBD1 or TRBD2, each matching 7 bases. Germline V gene data show CDR1 as SGHAT and CDR2 as FQNNGV. V lost 5 bases, J lost 0 bases, and 17 bases lay in between. The CDR3 spans 17 residues. The CDR3 bases are TGTGCCAGCAGCCCCAGGGGGGCTAGCGGCTCCTACAATGAGCAGTTCTTC. It translates to CASSPRGASGSYNEQFF.

The CDR3 region has the DNA TGTGCCAGCCGCTCCAGGGACTCTGGAAACACCATATATTTT. Protein sequence: CASRSRDSGNTIYF. The J gene is TRBJ1-3, the V gene TRBV5-5, with a tentative D call TRBD1 (5 bases). The V end was cut by 7 bases, the J end by 0 bases, with 11 bases between. CDR1 and CDR2 (germline): SGHKS, YYEKEE (reference sequence). The CDR3 consists of 14 residues.

There are many counts of this clonotype. The V gene is TRBV20-1, the J gene TRBJ1-5; unclear D gene. The germline gives CDR1 DFQATT, CDR2 SNEGSKA (reference sequence). V was trimmed by 2 bases and J by 1 base, leaving 18 bases between them. There are 17 residues in the CDR3. The CDR3 is CSARPGSVGVSNQPQHF. CDR3 DNA sequence: TGCAGTGCTAGACCCGGAAGTGTAGGAGTGAGCAATCAGCCCCAGCATTTT.

The chain carries TRBV29-1 and TRBJ2-1, with TRBD2 matching over 9 bases. Trimming at V came to 3 bases and at J to 8 bases, leaving 5 bases not matched to a gene. The CDR3 sequence is 13 residues long. Germline lookup yields CDR1 SQVTM and CDR2 ANQGSEA. CDR3 amino acids: CSVDLSGRYEQFF. The CDR3 DNA reads TGCAGCGTTGATTTGAGCGGGAGGTATGAGCAGTTCTTC.

This clonotype was counted ten times or more. The V and J genes are TRBV4-2 and TRBJ2-2; TRBD2 is a possible D gene (6 bases). Trimming took 1 base from V and 4 from J, leaving 19 bases between them. CDR1 and CDR2 (germline): LGHNA, YNFKEQ. CDR3 size: 18 residues. DNA of the CDR3: TGTGCCAGCAGCCAAGGGGGACTCTTAGCGCGAAGCACCGGGGAGCTGTTTTTT. Protein sequence: CASSQGGLLARSTGELFF.

V and J are TRBV5-4 and TRBJ2-7; TRBD2 matches 10 bases. CDR1 SGHNT and CDR2 YYREEE come from the germline V gene (reference sequence). J lost 2 bases, V lost 4 bases, and 6 bases had no gene match. The CDR3 length is 15 residues. The CDR3 protein is CASSVDTSGTYEQYF. The DNA of the CDR3 is TGTGCCAGCAGCGTTGATACTAGCGGGACCTACGAGCAGTACTTC.

The sample holds many counts of this clonotype. The chain uses TRBV29-1 and TRBJ2-7; TRBD2 matches at 9 bases. V trimming: 2 bases; J trimming: 4 bases; junction bases outside the gene matches: 9. The CDR3 contains 15 residues. CDR1 is SQVTM and CDR2 is ANQGSEA in the germline V gene. Here the CDR3 DNA reads TGCAGCGTTGAAAGGGTGCGGGGGGGCTCTTACGAGCAGTACTTC. Translated: CSVERVRGGSYEQYF.

This clonotype was observed many times. The rearrangement joins TRBV29-1 to TRBJ2-5, with D unclear. V was trimmed by 1 base and J by 5 bases, leaving 11 bases between them. The CDR3 spans 13 residues. Per the germline V gene, CDR1 is SQVTM and CDR2 is ANQGSEA. CDR3 in amino acids: CSVEATLPETQYF. The DNA for the CDR3 is TGCAGCGTTGAAGCGACATTACCGGAGACCCAGTACTTC. The variable domain in full, completed from reference TRBV29-1 and TRBJ2-5, reads SAVISQKPSRDICQRGTSLTIQCQVDSQVTMMFWYRQQPGQSLTLIATANQGSEATYESGFVIDKFPISRPNLTFSTLTVSNMSPEDSSIYLCSVEATLPETQYFGPGTRLLVL.

This clonotype appeared many times. The J gene is TRBJ2-3, the V gene TRBV30, with D unresolved. Trimming removed 3 bases from V and 0 bases from J, with 7 bases in between. CDR3 length equals 13 residues. The germline V gene has CDR1 GTSNPN and CDR2 SVGIG (reference sequence). The chain's CDR3 is CAWRLTSTDTQYF. DNA for the CDR3: TGTGCCTGGAGACTTACCAGCACAGATACGCAGTATTTT.

Ten or more counts support this clonotype. This sequence joins TRBV28 and TRBJ2-3, with 9 bases lining up with TRBD2. The CDR3 covers 12 residues. The germline V gene encodes CDR1 MDHEN and CDR2 SYDVKM. CDR3 coding DNA: TGTGCGCGGGCGGGAGGGGCAGATACGCAGTATTTT. This gives the protein CARAGGADTQYF. Supplemented by reference TRBV28 and TRBJ2-3, the full variable domain reads DVKVTQSSRYLVKRTGEKVFLECVQDMDHENMFWYRQDPGLGLRLIYFSYDVKMKEKGDIPEGYSVSREKKERFSLILESASTNQTSMYLCARAGGADTQYFGPGTRLTVL.

The chain employs TRBV30 and TRBJ1-5, with a tentative D call TRBD1 (5 bases). CDR3 length equals 15 residues. In germline, CDR1 is GTSNPN, CDR2 SVGIG (reference sequence). The V gene lost 5 bases and the J gene lost 4 bases, with 18 bases spanning the gap. Here the CDR3 DNA reads TGTGCCTGGGACGAGCGAGGGGCGCGAAATCAGCCCCAGCATTTT. Its translation is CAWDERGARNQPQHF.

The CDR3 DNA follows: TGTGCCAGCAGCGTAGTCCAGGGGGCTTTATACAATGAGCAGTTCTTC. This codes for CASSVVQGALYNEQFF. J is TRBJ2-1 and V is TRBV9; 8 nucleotides line up with TRBD1. Trimming took 0 bases from V and 4 from J; bases not matched to a gene: 6. Germline CDR1 reads SGDLS; CDR2 reads YYNGEE. The CDR3 spans 16 residues.

This clonotype was found many times. A clone one base away is much larger, so this may be a read error. The chain recombines TRBV28 with TRBJ1-1, with D unclear. Looked up from germline, CDR1 is MDHEN and CDR2 is SYDVKM. The CDR3 is 14 residues long. Deletions cut 4 bases from V and 1 base from J, with 10 bases between. The chain's CDR3 is CASSSEGSNTEAFF. The CDR3 nucleotides read TGTGCCAGCAGTTCGGAGGGATCGAACACTGAAGCTTTCTTT. The full variable domain, rest sourced from reference TRBV28 and TRBJ1-1, is DVKVTQSSRYLVKRTGEKVFLECVQDMDHENMFWYRQDPGLGLRLIYFSYDVKMKEKGDIPEGYSVSREKKERFSLILESASTNQTSMYLCASSSEGSNTEAFFGQGTRLTVV.

The J gene is TRBJ2-1, the V gene TRBV7-2, with a possible D match to TRBD2 (6 bases). The germline V gene has CDR1 SGHTA and CDR2 FQGNSA. V lost 5 bases and J lost 10, with 18 bases in between. This CDR3 contains 14 residues. In DNA form, the CDR3 reads TGTGCCAGCAGCCCCCGGCCTAGCGTCGACGAGCAGTTCTTC. Translation: CASSPRPSVDEQFF.

To note about this clonotype: Compared with germline, one end of the junction differs, possibly owing to a read error. This chain uses TRBV28 with TRBJ1-3; possibly TRBD1 for D (6 bases). The CDR3 is made up of 14 amino acids. Germline V gene lookup returns CDR1 MDHEN and CDR2 SYDVKM. The CDR3 sequence is CASRLGGSGNTVYF. In DNA form, the CDR3 reads TGTGCCAGCAGACTGGGGGGCTCTGGAAACACCGTATATTTT.

V usage is TRBV10-3 and J usage is TRBJ2-5; D is uncertain. This CDR3 spans 12 amino acids. Trimming removed 0 bases at V and 5 bases at J, with 4 bases between. Germline lookup yields CDR1 ENHRY and CDR2 SYGVKD. The CDR3 nucleotides read TGTGCCATCAGTGAGTCAAAGGAGACCCAGTACTTC. This translates into CAISESKETQYF.

This clonotype was detected many times. The chain carries TRBV7-9 and TRBJ2-3; D is possibly TRBD1 (6 bases). CDR1 SEHNR and CDR2 FQNEAQ come from the germline V gene (reference sequence). Trimming took off 5 bases at V and 2 bases at J, with 17 bases between the two ends. The CDR3 extends over 16 amino acids. CDR3 bases: TGTGCCAGCAGCCCCTTGCTGGGGGCGGTCACAGATACGCAGTATTTT. This codes for CASSPLLGAVTDTQYF.

The rearrangement joins TRBV19 to TRBJ2-2; possible D gene TRBD1, 5 bases. CDR1 is LNHDA, CDR2 SQIVND, per germline (reference sequence). Trimming cost V 3 bases and J 1 base, with 9 bases left between them. CDR3 length equals 15 residues. CDR3 nucleotide sequence: TGTGCCAGTAGTATTAGGGGCGTGAACACCGGGGAGCTGTTTTTT. Translation: CASSIRGVNTGELFF.

A word on this clonotype: Since a much larger clone is just one base distant, this may be a read error. The genes are TRBV6-2 or TRBV6-3 and TRBJ2-1; tentatively, D is TRBD1 (6 bases). The end of the DNA fits TRBJ2-7 better, so the J call may be wrong. Germline CDR1 reads MNHEY; CDR2 reads SVGEGT. CDR3 size: 16 residues. The DNA of the CDR3 is TGTGCCAGCAGTCCAGGGGCCTTTAGCTCCTACAATGAGCAGTACTTC. It yields the protein CASSPGAFSSYNEQYF.

This clonotype was recorded many times. CDR3 sequence: CASSPTGREGSQPQHF. The CDR3 DNA follows: TGTGCCAGCTCACCAACGGGCAGGGAGGGAAGTCAGCCCCAGCATTTT. The chain carries TRBV18 and TRBJ1-5, with a weak D call TRBD1 (5 bases). Germline assignment: CDR1 KGHSH and CDR2 LQKENI. The CDR3 has 16 amino acids. Trimming cost V 2 bases and J 6 bases, with 17 bases left between them.

At least ten counts were recorded for this clonotype. This CDR3 reads CASSYSRFSANTEAFF. DNA of the CDR3: TGTGCCAGCAGTTACTCGCGCTTTTCAGCGAACACTGAAGCTTTCTTT. The chain combines TRBV6-6 with TRBJ1-1; no firm D call. V dropped 0 bases and J dropped 1 base, with 12 bases sitting between them. Germline CDR1 MNHNY, CDR2 SVGAGI (reference sequence). This CDR3 spans 16 amino acids.

Ten or more counts support this clonotype. This chain connects TRBV12-3 or TRBV12-4 to TRBJ2-1; a possible D gene is TRBD2 (5 bases). Trimming took off 3 bases at V and 8 bases at J, with 17 bases between the two ends. This CDR3 has 15 residues. CDR3 amino acids: CASSFRAYHSDEQFF. CDR3 bases: TGTGCCAGCAGTTTTCGGGCTTACCATAGCGATGAGCAGTTCTTC.

There are many counts of this clonotype. The CDR3 DNA follows: TGTGCCAGCAGCGTAGGGGGAACAGATACGCAGTATTTT. Residues: CASSVGGTDTQYF. The chain couples TRBV9 to TRBJ2-3; D ambiguous. CDR3 length: 13 amino acids. Trimming removed 0 bases at V and 3 bases at J, with 5 bases between. Per the germline V gene, CDR1 is SGDLS and CDR2 is YYNGEE.

V is TRBV2 and J is TRBJ2-5; TRBD2 matches at 9 bases. Germline CDR1 reads SNHLY; CDR2 reads FYNNEI. V was pared by 5 bases and J by 5 bases, with 12 bases of the junction left unmatched. CDR3 length: 16 residues. Here the CDR3 DNA reads TGTGCCAGCAGTTTCGGCGGGAGGGCCTTGGCGGAGACCCAGTACTTC. It codes for CASSFGGRALAETQYF. The variable domain in full, with the rest retrieved from reference TRBV2 and TRBJ2-5, is EPEVTQTPSHQVTQMGQEVILRCVPISNHLYFYWYRQILGQKVEFLVSFYNNEISEKSEIFDDQFSVERPDGSNFTLKIRSTKLEDSAMYFCASSFGGRALAETQYFGPGTRLLVL.